This entry lists 9 T cell receptor beta chains sequenced from one sample in a study of beta chain features in type 1 diabetes. Antigens of these TCRs are unknown. Broader study findings: Moderately but significantly shorter TCRB CDR3s were found in Type 1 diabetes patients in all four CD4+ subsets.

The entirety of the isolated RNA underwent reverse transcription, so expressed TCRB transcripts were sequenced. TCRdb keeps only in-frame clones here, not all; method: immunoSEQ multiplex PCR. The sample has about 650,000 clones, around 11% seen once; the top ten hold approximately 0.11%. Sequencing was carried out using naive CD4+ T cells from blood. All receptors derive from a man in his thirties or forties with type 1 diabetes.

The chain carries TRBV14 and TRBJ1-2, with D possibly being TRBD1 (5 bases). The CDR3 sequence is 15 residues long. Per germline, CDR1 SGHDN and CDR2 FVKESK. V was shortened by 0 bases and J by 1 base, with 9 bases between the two germline ends. In DNA form, the CDR3 reads TGTGCCAGCAGCCAAGAGGCGAGGGGTAACTATGGCTACACCTTC. Protein: CASSQEARGNYGYTF.

The rearrangement links TRBV18 to TRBJ1-4; TRBD1 matches at 8 bases. The CDR3 sequence is 16 residues long. Germline V gives CDR1 KGHSH, CDR2 LQKENI. V lost 3 bases, J lost 8 bases, and 11 bases stayed unmatched. The CDR3 loop reads CASSPYSDRGGEKLFF. The CDR3 DNA reads as TGTGCCAGCTCACCTTACTCCGACAGGGGAGGCGAAAAACTGTTTTTT.

The rearrangement links TRBV28 to TRBJ2-7, with TRBD1 as a possible D gene (5 bases). The CDR3 is made up of 15 amino acids. Trimming left V 6 bases short and J 2 bases short, with 17 bases between. Per the germline V gene, CDR1 is MDHEN and CDR2 is SYDVKM. The CDR3 is CASSLQGEDPYEQYF. CDR3 DNA: TGTGCCAGCAGCCTCCAGGGCGAGGATCCCTACGAGCAGTACTTC.

In this sample, this clone turned up a few times. The chain is built from TRBV6-6 and TRBJ1-2, with D uncertain. The CDR3 loop spans 12 amino acids. Trimming removed 5 bases from V and 7 bases from J, with 11 bases in between. Germline CDR1 reads MNHNY; CDR2 reads SVGAGI (reference sequence). The CDR3 nucleotides are TGTGCCAGCAGTCTCAATGGGAGTGGCTACACCTTC. Protein: CASSLNGSGYTF.

The genes are TRBV4-3 and TRBJ2-3, with D possibly matching TRBD2 (6 bases). The CDR3 has 17 amino acids. The germline CDR1 and CDR2 sequences are LGHNA and YSLEER. V lost 4 bases and J lost 4, with 21 bases in between. DNA for the CDR3: TGCGCCAGCAGCCCCCGGGGGTTCCAGCTTGGGGCAGATACGCAGTATTTT. This encodes CASSPRGFQLGADTQYF.

The rearrangement links TRBV14 to TRBJ1-3; no definite D call. Germline V gene data show CDR1 as SGHDN and CDR2 as FVKESK. CDR3 length: 15 amino acids. Deletions cut 2 bases from V and 0 bases from J, with 8 bases between. The CDR3, as DNA: TGTGCCAGCAGCCAATTGGGAAACTCTGGAAACACCATATATTTT. Translating gives CASSQLGNSGNTIYF.

A remark on this clone: The same CDR3 arises from other DNA sequences in this sample as well. The chain is built from TRBV6-5 and TRBJ1-6; possibly TRBD1 for D (5 bases). V gave up 0 bases and J gave up 10 bases, with 13 bases separating them. The CDR3 consists of 15 residues. Looked up from germline, CDR1 is MNHEY and CDR2 is SVGAGI. The CDR3 DNA reads TGTGCCAGCAGTTACTCGGGGCAGGGAGGATCACCCCTCCACTTT. Translation: CASSYSGQGGSPLHF.

This clone was counted a few times. This rearrangement joins TRBV7-9 to TRBJ2-1; D possibly corresponds to TRBD1 (6 bases). CDR1 SEHNR and CDR2 FQNEAQ come from the germline V gene (reference sequence). V was shortened by 3 bases and J by 0 bases, with 15 bases between the two germline ends. The CDR3 runs to 17 residues. The CDR3 region is CASSLASTGTSYNEQFF. CDR3 nucleotide sequence: TGTGCCAGCAGCTTGGCGTCAACAGGGACCTCCTACAATGAGCAGTTCTTC.

This clone was found a few times. V usage is TRBV5-1 and J usage is TRBJ2-3, with TRBD2 as a possible D gene (5 bases). The V and J ends lost 0 bases and 6 bases respectively, with 11 bases between them. Per germline, CDR1 SGHRS and CDR2 YFSETQ. The CDR3 consists of 14 residues. The CDR3 loop is CASSLAEGWDTQYF. For the CDR3, the DNA is TGCGCCAGCAGCTTGGCCGAGGGTTGGGATACGCAGTATTTT.